The subject of this entry is one T cell receptor (beta chain). Its target is not known. Per germline, CDR1 KGHSH and CDR2 LQKENI. The CDR3 runs to 15 residues. Trimming removed 4 bases from V and 5 bases from J; junction bases left unmatched: 10. 13 Jbeta primers and 60 Vbeta primers were used for the PCR. Sequenced by immunoSEQ multiplex PCR; TCRdb stores in-frame clones only, minus some. The sample holds more than 95,000 clones, about two thirds seen once. This specimen comes from a study of cytomegalovirus exposure and HLA in healthy donors. Study-level findings and limits: As a later analysis showed, a missense DCLRE1C variant was linked to trimming of TCR beta V- and J-genes.

The chain combines TRBV18 with TRBJ2-7, with 8 bases lining up with TRBD1. Sequencing was performed on PBMCs. The source of this sequence is a man younger than 40 in good health and CMV-seronegative. The CDR3 region is CASSHARTGLDEQYF. The CDR3, as DNA: TGTGCCAGCTCACACGCCAGGACAGGGCTAGACGAGCAGTACTTC. The full variable domain, rest sourced from reference TRBV18 and TRBJ2-7, is NAGVMQNPRHLVRRRGQEARLRCSPMKGHSHVYWYRQLPEEGLKFMVYLQKENIIDESGMPKERFSAEFPKEGPSILRIQQVVRGDSAAYFCASSHARTGLDEQYFGPGTRLTVT.